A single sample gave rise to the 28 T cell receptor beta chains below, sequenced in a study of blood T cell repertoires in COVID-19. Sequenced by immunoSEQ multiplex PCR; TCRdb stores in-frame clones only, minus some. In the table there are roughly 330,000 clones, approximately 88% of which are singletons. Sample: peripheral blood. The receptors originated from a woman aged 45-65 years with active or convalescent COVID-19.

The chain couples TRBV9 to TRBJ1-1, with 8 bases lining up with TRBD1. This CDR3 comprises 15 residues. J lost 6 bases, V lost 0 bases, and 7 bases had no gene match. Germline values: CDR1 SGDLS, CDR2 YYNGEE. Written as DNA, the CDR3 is TGTGCCAGCAGCGTAGTTGGACAGGGCTTTTCTGAAGCTTTCTTT. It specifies CASSVVGQGFSEAFF.

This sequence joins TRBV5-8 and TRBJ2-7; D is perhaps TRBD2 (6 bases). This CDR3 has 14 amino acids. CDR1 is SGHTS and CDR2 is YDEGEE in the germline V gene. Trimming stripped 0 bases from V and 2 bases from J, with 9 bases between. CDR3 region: CASSLVPGAYEQYF. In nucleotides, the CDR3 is TGTGCCAGCAGCTTGGTCCCGGGGGCCTACGAGCAGTACTTC. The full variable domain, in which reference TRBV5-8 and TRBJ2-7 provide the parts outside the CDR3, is EAGVTQSPTHLIKTRGQQATLRCSPISGHTSVYWYQQALGLGLQFLLWYDEGEERNRGNFPPRFSGRQFPNYSSELNVNALELEDSALYLCASSLVPGAYEQYFGPGTRLTVT.

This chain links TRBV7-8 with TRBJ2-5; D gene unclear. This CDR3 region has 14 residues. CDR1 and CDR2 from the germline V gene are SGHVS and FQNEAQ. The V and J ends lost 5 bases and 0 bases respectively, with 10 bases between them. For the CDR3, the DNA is TGTGCCAGCAGCCCCAGCGCGTACCAAGAGACCCAGTACTTC. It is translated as CASSPSAYQETQYF.

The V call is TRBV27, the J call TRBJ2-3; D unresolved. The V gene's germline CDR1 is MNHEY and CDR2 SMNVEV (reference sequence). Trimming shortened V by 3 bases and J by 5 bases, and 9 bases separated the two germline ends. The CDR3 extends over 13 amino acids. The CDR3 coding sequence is TGTGCCAGCAGTTTTTCTACCGGAGATACGCAGTATTTT. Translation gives CASSFSTGDTQYF.

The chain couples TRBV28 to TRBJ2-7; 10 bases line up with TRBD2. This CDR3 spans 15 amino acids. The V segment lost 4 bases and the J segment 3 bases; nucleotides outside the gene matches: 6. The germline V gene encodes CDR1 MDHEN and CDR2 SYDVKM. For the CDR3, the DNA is TGTGCCAGCAGTTCAGGACTAGCGGCTTACTACGAGCAGTACTTC. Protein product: CASSSGLAAYYEQYF.

In DNA, the CDR3 is TGTGCCAGCAGCTCCTCACCCCGGGGAGGGCGTGAAAAACTGTTTTTT. Translated: CASSSSPRGGREKLFF. The gene calls are TRBV7-2 and TRBJ1-4; no clear D gene. V was shortened by 4 bases and J by 7 bases, with 19 bases between the two germline ends. The CDR3 runs to 16 residues. Per the germline V gene, CDR1 is SGHTA and CDR2 is FQGNSA.

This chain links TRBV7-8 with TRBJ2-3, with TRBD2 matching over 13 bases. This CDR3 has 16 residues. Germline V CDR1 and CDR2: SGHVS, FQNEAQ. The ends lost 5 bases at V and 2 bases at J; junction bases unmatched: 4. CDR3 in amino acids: CASSLGTSGVTDTQYF. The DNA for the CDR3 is TGTGCCAGCAGCCTGGGGACTAGCGGGGTCACAGATACGCAGTATTTT. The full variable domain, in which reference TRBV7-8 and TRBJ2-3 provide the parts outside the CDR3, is GAGVSQSPRYKVAKRGQDVALRCDPISGHVSLFWYQQALGQGPEFLTYFQNEAQLDKSGLPSDRFFAERPEGSVSTLKIQRTQQEDSAVYLCASSLGTSGVTDTQYFGPGTRLTVL.

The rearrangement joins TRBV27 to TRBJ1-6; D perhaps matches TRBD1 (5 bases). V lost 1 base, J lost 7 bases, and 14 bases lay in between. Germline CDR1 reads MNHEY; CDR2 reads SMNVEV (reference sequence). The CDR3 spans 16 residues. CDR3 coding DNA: TGTGCCAGCAGTTTATTCTCAGGGATGGGGAATTCACCCCTCCACTTT. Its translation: CASSLFSGMGNSPLHF.

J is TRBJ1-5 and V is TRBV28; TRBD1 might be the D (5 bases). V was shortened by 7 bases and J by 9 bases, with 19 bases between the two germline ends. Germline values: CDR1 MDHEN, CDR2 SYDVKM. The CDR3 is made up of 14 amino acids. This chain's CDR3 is CASKRDAGGWPQHF. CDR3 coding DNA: TGTGCCAGCAAACGGGACGCCGGAGGGTGGCCCCAGCATTTT.

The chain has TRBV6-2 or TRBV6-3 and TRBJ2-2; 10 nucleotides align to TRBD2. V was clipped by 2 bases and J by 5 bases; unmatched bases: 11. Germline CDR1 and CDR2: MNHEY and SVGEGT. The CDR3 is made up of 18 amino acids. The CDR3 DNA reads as TGTGCCAGCAGTTACCTAACCCCTAGCGGGAGTACGACCGGGGAGCTGTTTTTT. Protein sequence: CASSYLTPSGSTTGELFF.

As DNA, the CDR3 is TGTGCCAGCAGTCCCGACAGGGTGAACACTGAAGCTTTCTTT. This encodes CASSPDRVNTEAFF. The chain is built from TRBV27 and TRBJ1-1; TRBD1 agrees at 7 bases. The CDR3 sequence is 14 residues long. From germline, CDR1 is MNHEY and CDR2 SMNVEV (reference sequence). Trimming at V came to 5 bases and at J to 0 bases, leaving 3 bases not matched to a gene.

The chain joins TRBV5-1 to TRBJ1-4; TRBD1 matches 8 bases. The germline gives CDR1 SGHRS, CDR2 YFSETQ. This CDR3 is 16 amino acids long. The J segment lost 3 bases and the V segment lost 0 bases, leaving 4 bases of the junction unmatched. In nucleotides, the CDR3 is TGCGCCAGCAGCTTGGACGGACAGGGATCTAATGAAAAACTGTTTTTT. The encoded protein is CASSLDGQGSNEKLFF.

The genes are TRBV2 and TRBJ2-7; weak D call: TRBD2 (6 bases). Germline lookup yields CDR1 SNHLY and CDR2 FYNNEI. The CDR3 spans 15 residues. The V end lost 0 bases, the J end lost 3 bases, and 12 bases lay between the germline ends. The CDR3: CASSEAHGGVYEQYF. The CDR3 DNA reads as TGTGCCAGCAGTGAAGCGCACGGCGGGGTCTACGAGCAGTACTTC.

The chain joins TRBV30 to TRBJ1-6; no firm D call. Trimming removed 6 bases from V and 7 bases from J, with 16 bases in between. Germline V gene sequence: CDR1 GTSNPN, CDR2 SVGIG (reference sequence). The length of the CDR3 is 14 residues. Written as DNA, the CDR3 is TGTGCCTGCCCCCGGGGAGGATCAAATTCACCCCTCCACTTT. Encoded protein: CACPRGGSNSPLHF.

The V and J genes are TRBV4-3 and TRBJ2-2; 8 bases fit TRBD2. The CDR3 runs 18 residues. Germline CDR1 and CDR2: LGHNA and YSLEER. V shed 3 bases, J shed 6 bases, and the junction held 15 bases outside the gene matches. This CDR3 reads CASSQTGESGRPPGELFF. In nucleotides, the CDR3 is TGCGCCAGCAGCCAGACTGGAGAAAGCGGGAGACCCCCCGGGGAGCTGTTTTTT.

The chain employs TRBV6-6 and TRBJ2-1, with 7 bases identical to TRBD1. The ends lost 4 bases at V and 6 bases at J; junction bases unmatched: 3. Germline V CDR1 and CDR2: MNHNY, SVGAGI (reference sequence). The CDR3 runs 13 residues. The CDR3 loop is CASSFNRGNEQFF. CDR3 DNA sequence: TGTGCCAGCAGTTTTAACAGGGGCAATGAGCAGTTCTTC.

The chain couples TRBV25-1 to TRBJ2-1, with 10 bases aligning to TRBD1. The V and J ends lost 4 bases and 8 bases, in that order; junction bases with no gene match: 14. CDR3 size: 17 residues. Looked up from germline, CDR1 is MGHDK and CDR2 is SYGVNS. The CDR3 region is CASSAIIGQGGGDEQFF. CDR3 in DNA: TGTGCCAGCAGTGCGATCATCGGACAGGGGGGCGGGGATGAGCAGTTCTTC. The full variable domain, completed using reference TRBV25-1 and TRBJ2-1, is EADIYQTPRYLVIGTGKKITLECSQTMGHDKMYWYQQDPGMELHLIHYSYGVNSTEKGDLSSESTVSRIRTEHFPLTLESARPSHTSQYLCASSAIIGQGGGDEQFFGPGTRLTVL.

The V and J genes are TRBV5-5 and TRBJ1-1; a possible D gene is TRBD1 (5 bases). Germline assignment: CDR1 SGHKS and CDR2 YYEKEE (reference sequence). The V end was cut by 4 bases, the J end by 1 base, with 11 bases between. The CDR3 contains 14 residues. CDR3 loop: CASSAWDWNTEAFF. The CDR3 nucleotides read TGTGCCAGCAGCGCATGGGACTGGAACACTGAAGCTTTCTTT. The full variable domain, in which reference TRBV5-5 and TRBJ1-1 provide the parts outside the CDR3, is DAGVTQSPTHLIKTRGQQVTLRCSPISGHKSVSWYQQVLGQGPQFIFQYYEKEERGRGNFPDRFSARQFPNYSSELNVNALLLGDSALYLCASSAWDWNTEAFFGQGTRLTVV.

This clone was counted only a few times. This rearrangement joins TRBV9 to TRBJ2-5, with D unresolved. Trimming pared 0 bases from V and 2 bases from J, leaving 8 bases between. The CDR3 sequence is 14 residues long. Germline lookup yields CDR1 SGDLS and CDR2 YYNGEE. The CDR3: CASSVGWAQETQYF. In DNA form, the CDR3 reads TGTGCCAGCAGCGTAGGTTGGGCGCAAGAGACCCAGTACTTC.

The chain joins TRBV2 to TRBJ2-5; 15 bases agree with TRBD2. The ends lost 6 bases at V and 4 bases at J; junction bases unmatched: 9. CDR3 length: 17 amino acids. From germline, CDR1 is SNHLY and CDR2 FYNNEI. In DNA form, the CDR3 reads TGTGCCAGCAGGGGACTAGCGGGAGGTGGTATTTTAGAGACCCAGTACTTC. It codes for CASRGLAGGGILETQYF.

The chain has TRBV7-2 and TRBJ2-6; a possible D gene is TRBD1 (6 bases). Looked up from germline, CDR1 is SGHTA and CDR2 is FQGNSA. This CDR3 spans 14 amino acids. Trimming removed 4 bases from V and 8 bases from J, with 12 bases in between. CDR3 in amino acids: CASSWTDRTNVLTF. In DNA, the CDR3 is TGTGCCAGCAGCTGGACAGATCGGACCAACGTCCTGACTTTC.

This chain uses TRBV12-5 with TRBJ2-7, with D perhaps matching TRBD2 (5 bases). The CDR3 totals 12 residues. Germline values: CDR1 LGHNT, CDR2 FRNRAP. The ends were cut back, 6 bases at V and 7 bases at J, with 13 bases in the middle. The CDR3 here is CASGLERGEQYF. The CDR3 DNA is TGTGCTAGTGGCCTGGAACGGGGTGAGCAGTACTTC.

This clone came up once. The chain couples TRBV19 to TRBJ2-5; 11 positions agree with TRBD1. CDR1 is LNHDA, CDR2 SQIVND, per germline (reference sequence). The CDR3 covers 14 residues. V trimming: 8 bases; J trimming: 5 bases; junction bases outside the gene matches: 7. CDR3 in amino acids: CASRRDRGAETQYF. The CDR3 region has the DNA TGTGCCAGTCGCCGGGACAGGGGGGCGGAGACCCAGTACTTC.

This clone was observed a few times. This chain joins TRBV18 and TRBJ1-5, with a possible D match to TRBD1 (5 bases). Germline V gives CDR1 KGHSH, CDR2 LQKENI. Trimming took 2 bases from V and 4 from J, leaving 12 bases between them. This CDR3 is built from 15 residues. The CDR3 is CASSPVGHGNQPQHF. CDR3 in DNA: TGTGCCAGCTCACCAGTAGGACACGGGAATCAGCCCCAGCATTTT.

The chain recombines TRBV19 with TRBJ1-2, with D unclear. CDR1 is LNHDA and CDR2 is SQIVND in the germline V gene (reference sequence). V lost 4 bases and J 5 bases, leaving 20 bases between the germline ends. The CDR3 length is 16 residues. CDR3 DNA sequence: TGTGCCAGTAGTAGGGCAGCCCAGAGTTCGCAATATGGCTACACCTTC. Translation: CASSRAAQSSQYGYTF.

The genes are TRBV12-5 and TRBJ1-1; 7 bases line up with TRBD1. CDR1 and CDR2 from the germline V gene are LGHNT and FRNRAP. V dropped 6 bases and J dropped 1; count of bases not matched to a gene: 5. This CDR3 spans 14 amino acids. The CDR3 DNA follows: TGTGCTAGTGGCCTGACAGGGAGGAACACTGAAGCTTTCTTT. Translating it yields CASGLTGRNTEAFF.

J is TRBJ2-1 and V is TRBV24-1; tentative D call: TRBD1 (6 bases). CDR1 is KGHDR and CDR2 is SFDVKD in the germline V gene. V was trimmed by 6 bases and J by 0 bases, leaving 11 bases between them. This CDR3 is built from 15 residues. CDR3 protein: CATSFQGSSYNEQFF. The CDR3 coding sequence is TGTGCCACCAGTTTCCAGGGGAGCTCCTACAATGAGCAGTTCTTC.

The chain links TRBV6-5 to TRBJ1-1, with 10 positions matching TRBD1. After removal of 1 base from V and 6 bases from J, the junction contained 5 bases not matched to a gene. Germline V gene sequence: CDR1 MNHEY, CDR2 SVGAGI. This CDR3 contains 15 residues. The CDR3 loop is CASSYYRDRGAEAFF. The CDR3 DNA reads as TGTGCCAGCAGTTACTATAGGGACAGGGGCGCTGAAGCTTTCTTT.